Listed here is a single TCR beta chain. Its antigen is not known. In germline, CDR1 is SGDLS, CDR2 YYNGEE. The CDR3 sequence is 15 residues long. The V gene lost 0 bases and the J gene lost 4 bases, with 10 bases spanning the gap. The data derive from a study of T cells after yellow fever vaccination. The overall study: In the case of low-cell-number fractions, SMART-Seq v4 Ultra Low Input was used for preparation.

Findings and caveats of the study: Few clonotypes appeared in both CD4 and CD8 compartments.

From the 5' RACE reads, TCRdb called clonotypes with MiXCR, one entry per CDR3 protein. The sample shows about 550,000 distinct CDR3 sequences, less than 20% of them seen only once. This specimen was PBMCs, taken 15 days after the yellow fever booster vaccination. The receptor comes from a young man who received the YFV17D yellow fever vaccine. This chain links TRBV9 with TRBJ2-2; D is undetermined. CDR3 DNA: TGTGCCAGCAGCGTAGCTTTTGTTGGCACCGGGGAGCTGTTTTTT. Translating gives CASSVAFVGTGELFF.